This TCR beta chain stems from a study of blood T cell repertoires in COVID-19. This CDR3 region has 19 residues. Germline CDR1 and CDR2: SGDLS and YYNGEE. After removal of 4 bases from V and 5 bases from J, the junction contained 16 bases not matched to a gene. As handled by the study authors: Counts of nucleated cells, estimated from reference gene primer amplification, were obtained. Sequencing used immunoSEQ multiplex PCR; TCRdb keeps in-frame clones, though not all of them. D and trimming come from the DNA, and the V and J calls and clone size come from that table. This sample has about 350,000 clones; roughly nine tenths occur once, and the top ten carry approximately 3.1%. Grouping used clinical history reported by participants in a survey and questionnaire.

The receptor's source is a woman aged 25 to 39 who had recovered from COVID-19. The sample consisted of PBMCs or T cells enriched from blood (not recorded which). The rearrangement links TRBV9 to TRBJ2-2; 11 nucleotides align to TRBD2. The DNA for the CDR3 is TGTGCCAGCAGCCCCCGGGGGGTAGCGGGGGGGCGTGGTACCGGGGAGCTGTTTTTT. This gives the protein CASSPRGVAGGRGTGELFF.